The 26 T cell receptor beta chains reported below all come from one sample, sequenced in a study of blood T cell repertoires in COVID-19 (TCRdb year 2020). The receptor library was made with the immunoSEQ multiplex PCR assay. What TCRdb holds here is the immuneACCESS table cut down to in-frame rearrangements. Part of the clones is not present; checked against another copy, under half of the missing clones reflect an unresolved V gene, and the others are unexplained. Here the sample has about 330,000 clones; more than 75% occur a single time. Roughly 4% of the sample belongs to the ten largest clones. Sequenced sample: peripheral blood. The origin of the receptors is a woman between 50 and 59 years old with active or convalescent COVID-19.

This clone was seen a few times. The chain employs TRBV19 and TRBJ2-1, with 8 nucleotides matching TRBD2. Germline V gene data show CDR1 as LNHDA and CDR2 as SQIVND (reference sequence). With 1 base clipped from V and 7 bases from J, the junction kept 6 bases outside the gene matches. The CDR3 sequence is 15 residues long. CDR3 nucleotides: TGTGCCAGTAGTATAGTAGCGGGAATTCCGAATGAGCAGTTCTTC. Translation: CASSIVAGIPNEQFF.

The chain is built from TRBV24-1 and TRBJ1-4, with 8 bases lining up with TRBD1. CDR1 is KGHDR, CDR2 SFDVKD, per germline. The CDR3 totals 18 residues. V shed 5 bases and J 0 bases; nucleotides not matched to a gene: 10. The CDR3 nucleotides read TGTGCCACCAGTGTACCCGGGGACAGGACTTCAACTAATGAAAAACTGTTTTTT. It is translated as CATSVPGDRTSTNEKLFF.

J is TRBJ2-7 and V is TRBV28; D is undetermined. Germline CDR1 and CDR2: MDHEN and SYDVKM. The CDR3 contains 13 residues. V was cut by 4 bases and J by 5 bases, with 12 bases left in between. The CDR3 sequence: CASSSRLRDEQYF. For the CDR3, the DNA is TGTGCCAGCAGTTCCCGGCTTCGGGACGAGCAGTACTTC.

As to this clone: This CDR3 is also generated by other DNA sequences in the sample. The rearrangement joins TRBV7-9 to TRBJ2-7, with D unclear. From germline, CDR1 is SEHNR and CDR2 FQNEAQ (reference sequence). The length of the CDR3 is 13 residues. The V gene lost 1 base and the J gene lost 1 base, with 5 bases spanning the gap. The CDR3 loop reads CASSLDGSYEQYF. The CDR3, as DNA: TGTGCCAGCAGCTTAGACGGTTCCTACGAGCAGTACTTC.

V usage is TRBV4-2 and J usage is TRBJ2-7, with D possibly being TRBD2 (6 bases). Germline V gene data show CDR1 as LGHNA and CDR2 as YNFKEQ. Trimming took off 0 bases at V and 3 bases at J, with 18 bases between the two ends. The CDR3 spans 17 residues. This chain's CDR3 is CASSQDEGRLAYYEQYF. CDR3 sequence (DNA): TGTGCCAGCAGCCAAGATGAAGGTCGGCTAGCGTACTACGAGCAGTACTTC.

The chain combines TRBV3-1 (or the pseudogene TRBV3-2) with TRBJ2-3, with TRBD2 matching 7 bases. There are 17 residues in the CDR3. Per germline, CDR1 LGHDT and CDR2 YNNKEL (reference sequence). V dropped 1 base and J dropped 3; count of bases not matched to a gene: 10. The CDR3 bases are TGTGCCAGCAGCCAAGTCCCCGGACTAGGGCAAACAGATACGCAGTATTTT. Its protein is CASSQVPGLGQTDTQYF.

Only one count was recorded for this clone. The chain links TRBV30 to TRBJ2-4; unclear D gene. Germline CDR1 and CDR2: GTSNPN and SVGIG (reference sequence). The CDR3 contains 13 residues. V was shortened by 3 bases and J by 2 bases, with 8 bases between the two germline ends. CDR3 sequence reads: CAWRAGPKNIQYF. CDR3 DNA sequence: TGTGCCTGGAGAGCAGGCCCCAAAAACATTCAGTACTTC. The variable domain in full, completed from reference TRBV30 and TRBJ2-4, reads SQTIHQWPATLVQPVGSPLSLECTVEGTSNPNLYWYRQAAGRGLQLLFYSVGIGQISSEVPQNLSASRPQDRQFILSSKKLLLSDSGFYLCAWRAGPKNIQYFGAGTRLSVL.

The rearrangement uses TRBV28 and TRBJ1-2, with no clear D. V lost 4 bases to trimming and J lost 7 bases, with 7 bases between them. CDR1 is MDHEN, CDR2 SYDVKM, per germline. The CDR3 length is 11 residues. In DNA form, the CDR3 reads TGTGCCAGCAGTTCGACGGGTGGCTACACCTTC. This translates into CASSSTGGYTF.

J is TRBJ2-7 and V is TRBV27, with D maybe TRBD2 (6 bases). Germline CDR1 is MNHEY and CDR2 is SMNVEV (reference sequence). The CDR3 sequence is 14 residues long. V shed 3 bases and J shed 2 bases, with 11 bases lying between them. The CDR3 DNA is TGTGCCAGCAGTTTTGGCGGGACCCCCTACGAGCAGTACTTC. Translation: CASSFGGTPYEQYF.

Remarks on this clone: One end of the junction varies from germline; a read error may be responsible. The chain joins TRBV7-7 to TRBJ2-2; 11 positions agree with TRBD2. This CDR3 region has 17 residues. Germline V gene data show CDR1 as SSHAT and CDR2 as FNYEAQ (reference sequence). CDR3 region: CASSPPGLAENTGELFF. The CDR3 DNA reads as TGTGCTAGCAGTCCACCGGGACTAGCGGAGAACACCGGGGAGCTGTTTTTT.

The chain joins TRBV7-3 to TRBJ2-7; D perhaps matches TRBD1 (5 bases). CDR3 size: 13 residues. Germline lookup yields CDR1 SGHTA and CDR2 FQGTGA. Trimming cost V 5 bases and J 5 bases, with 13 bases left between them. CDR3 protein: CASSTQPGNEQYF. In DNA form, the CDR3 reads TGTGCCAGCAGCACCCAACCAGGGAACGAGCAGTACTTC.

The CDR3 coding sequence is TGTGCCAGCAGCTACCGGGTGGTGGAAGAGACCCAGTACTTC. Amino acid sequence: CASSYRVVEETQYF. V gene TRBV5-6 combines with J gene TRBJ2-5; D unclear. The CDR3 contains 14 residues. V lost 3 bases, J lost 3 bases, and 12 bases lay in between. CDR1 is SGHDT, CDR2 YYEEEE, per germline. The entire variable domain, with the rest obtained from reference TRBV5-6 and TRBJ2-5, is as follows: DAGVTQSPTHLIKTRGQQVTLRCSPKSGHDTVSWYQQALGQGPQFIFQYYEEEERQRGNFPDRFSGHQFPNYSSELNVNALLLGDSALYLCASSYRVVEETQYFGPGTRLLVL.

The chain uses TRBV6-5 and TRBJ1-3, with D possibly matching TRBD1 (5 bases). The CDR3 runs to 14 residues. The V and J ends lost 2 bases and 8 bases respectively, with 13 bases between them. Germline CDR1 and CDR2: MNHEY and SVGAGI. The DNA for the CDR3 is TGTGCCAGCAGTTACAGCCCCCTCAGGGACACCATATATTTT. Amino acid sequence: CASSYSPLRDTIYF.

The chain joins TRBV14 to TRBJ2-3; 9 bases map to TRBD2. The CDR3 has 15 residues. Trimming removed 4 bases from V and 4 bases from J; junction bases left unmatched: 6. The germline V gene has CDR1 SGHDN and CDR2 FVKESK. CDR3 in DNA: TGTGCCAGCAGCCTCGGGACTAGCAGCGCAGATACGCAGTATTTT. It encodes CASSLGTSSADTQYF.

The CDR3 is CASSQDMERNQPQHF. CDR3 nucleotide sequence: TGTGCCAGCAGCCAAGATATGGAGAGGAATCAGCCCCAGCATTTT. The rearrangement uses TRBV3-1 (or the pseudogene TRBV3-2) and TRBJ1-5, with unresolved D. V gave up 0 bases and J gave up 4 bases, with 10 bases separating them. Germline CDR1 is LGHDT and CDR2 is YNNKEL (reference sequence). CDR3 size: 15 residues.

The CDR3 nucleotides read TGTGCCAGCAGCTACCGCCACGAGCAGTACTTC. Its translation is CASSYRHEQYF. The chain couples TRBV27 to TRBJ2-7, with no clear D. Trimming cost V 6 bases and J 5 bases, with 8 bases left between them. Germline V gene sequence: CDR1 MNHEY, CDR2 SMNVEV (reference sequence). The CDR3 covers 11 residues.

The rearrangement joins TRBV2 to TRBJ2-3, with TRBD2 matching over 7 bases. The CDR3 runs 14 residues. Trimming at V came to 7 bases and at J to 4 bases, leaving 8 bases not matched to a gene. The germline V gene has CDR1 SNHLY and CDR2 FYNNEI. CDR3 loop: CASTSGADSDTQYF. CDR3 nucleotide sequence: TGTGCCAGCACTAGCGGCGCCGATTCAGATACGCAGTATTTT.

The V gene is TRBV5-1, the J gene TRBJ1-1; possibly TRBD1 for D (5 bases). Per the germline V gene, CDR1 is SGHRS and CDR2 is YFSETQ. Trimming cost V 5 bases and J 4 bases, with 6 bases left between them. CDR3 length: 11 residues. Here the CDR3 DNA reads TGCGCCAGCAGTAGGGGCACTGAAGCTTTCTTT. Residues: CASSRGTEAFF.

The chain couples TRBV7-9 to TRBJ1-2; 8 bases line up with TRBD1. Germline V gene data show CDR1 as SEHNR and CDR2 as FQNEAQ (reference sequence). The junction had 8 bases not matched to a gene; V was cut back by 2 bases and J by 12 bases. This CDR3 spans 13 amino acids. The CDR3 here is CASSLLGQVADTF. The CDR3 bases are TGTGCCAGCAGCTTATTGGGACAGGTTGCCGACACCTTC.

In DNA, the CDR3 is TGTGCCAGCAGCCCCGGGACTAGCGGGAGCGAGCAGTACTTC. It is translated as CASSPGTSGSEQYF. V is TRBV5-4 and J is TRBJ2-7, with TRBD2 identical over 14 bases. Germline V lookup: CDR1 SGHNT, CDR2 YYREEE (reference sequence). CDR3 size: 14 residues. V dropped 4 bases and J dropped 6; count of bases not matched to a gene: 3.

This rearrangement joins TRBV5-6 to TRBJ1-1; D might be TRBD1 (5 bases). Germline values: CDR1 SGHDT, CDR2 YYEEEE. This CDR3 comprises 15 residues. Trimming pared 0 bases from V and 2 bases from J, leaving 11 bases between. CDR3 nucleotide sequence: TGTGCCAGCAGCTTGGCTGGACACCGAAACACTGAAGCTTTCTTT. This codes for CASSLAGHRNTEAFF.

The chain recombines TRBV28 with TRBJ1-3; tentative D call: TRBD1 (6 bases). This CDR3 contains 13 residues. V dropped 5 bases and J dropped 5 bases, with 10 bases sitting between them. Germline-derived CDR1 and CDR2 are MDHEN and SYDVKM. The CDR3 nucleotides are TGTGCCAGCAGTCGGGACAACCGAAACACCATATATTTT. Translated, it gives CASSRDNRNTIYF.

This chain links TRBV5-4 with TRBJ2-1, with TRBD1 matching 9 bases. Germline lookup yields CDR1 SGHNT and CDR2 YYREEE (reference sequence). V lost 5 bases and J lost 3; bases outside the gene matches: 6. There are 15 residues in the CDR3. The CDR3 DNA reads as TGTGCCAGCAGGTCGGGACAGGGAAACTACAATGAGCAGTTCTTC. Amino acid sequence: CASRSGQGNYNEQFF.

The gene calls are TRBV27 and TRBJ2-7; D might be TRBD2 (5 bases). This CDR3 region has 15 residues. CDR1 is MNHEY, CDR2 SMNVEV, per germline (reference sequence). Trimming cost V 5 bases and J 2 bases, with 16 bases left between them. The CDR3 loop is CASSPPEGLPYEQYF. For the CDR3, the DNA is TGTGCCAGCAGTCCCCCAGAGGGCCTTCCCTACGAGCAGTACTTC.

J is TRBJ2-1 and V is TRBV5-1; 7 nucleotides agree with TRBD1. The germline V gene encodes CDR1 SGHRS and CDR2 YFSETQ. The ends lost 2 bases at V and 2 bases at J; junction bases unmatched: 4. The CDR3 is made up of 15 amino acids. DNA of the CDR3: TGCGCCAGCAGCTTATCAGGGGGTACCTACAATGAGCAGTTCTTC. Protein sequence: CASSLSGGTYNEQFF.

The CDR3 reads CASSFPGTSIPHEQYF. DNA of the CDR3: TGTGCCAGCAGTTTTCCCGGGACTAGTATCCCCCACGAGCAGTACTTC. The gene calls are TRBV28 and TRBJ2-7, with TRBD2 matching over 8 bases. The CDR3 covers 16 residues. CDR1 is MDHEN, CDR2 SYDVKM, per germline. J lost 5 bases, V lost 3 bases, and 12 bases had no gene match. The full variable domain, completed using reference TRBV28 and TRBJ2-7, is DVKVTQSSRYLVKRTGEKVFLECVQDMDHENMFWYRQDPGLGLRLIYFSYDVKMKEKGDIPEGYSVSREKKERFSLILESASTNQTSMYLCASSFPGTSIPHEQYFGPGTRLTVT.